This is a list of T cell receptor beta chains from one sample in a study of blood T cell repertoires in COVID-19. Sequencing was performed with immunoSEQ multiplex PCR; in TCRdb, only in-frame clones are kept and a portion is missing. The table shows 400,000 to 500,000 clones, with around nine tenths occurring only once. The sample taken for sequencing was PBMCs or T cells enriched from blood (not recorded which). All receptors derive from a woman aged 18-29 years who had been exposed to COVID-19. CDR3s include the opening cysteine and the closing phenylalanine or tryptophan. A D gene is named only where the DNA matches it firmly. The size of a clone is reported for some rows only, either as once, few or many, or as a class for expanded clones.

j_call	cdr3_length	d_call	clone_size	v_call	cdr3_nt	cdr3_aa
TRBJ1-6	15	NA	NA	TRBV30	TGTGCCTGGAGCGGGGGGGGAACCTATAATTCACCCCTCCACTTT	CAWSGGGTYNSPLHF
TRBJ1-5	13	NA	once	TRBV28	TGTGCCAGCAGTTTCTCCCGAGGTCAGCCCCAGCATTTT	CASSFSRGQPQHF
TRBJ2-3	13	NA	NA	TRBV12-3/TRBV12-4	TGTGCCAGCAGTTTAAGGAGCGCAGATACGCAGTATTTT	CASSLRSADTQYF
TRBJ2-7	17	TRBD2	NA	TRBV4-1	TGCGCCAGCAGCCAACCCGGGACTAGCGGGGCCTCCTACGAGCAGTACTTC	CASSQPGTSGASYEQYF
TRBJ1-1	14	NA	NA	TRBV15	TGTGCCACCAGCAGGACGATTACGGGGACTGAAGCTTTCTTT	CATSRTITGTEAFF
TRBJ1-1	11	NA	NA	TRBV19	TGTGCCAGTAGTATAGGAGGGAAGGCTTTCTTT	CASSIGGKAFF
TRBJ1-2	14	NA	few	TRBV2	TGTGCCAGCAGTGGAAGTACAAAATCCTATGGCTACACCTTC	CASSGSTKSYGYTF
TRBJ2-2	15	TRBD1	NA	TRBV19	TGTGCCAGTAGTATTCAGGGGGCGGACACCGGGGAGCTGTTTTTT	CASSIQGADTGELFF
TRBJ1-4	15	NA	NA	TRBV19	TGTGCCAGTAGTAGCCAGGGGACAACTAGAGAAAAACTGTTTTTT	CASSSQGTTREKLFF
TRBJ2-5	15	NA	NA	TRBV4-1	TGCGCCAGCAGCCAAGAAGGCGGGGGCCCGGAGACCCAGTACTTC	CASSQEGGGPETQYF
TRBJ2-7	14	TRBD2	NA	TRBV2	TGTGCCATCCAGAGAAGCGGGACTACCTACGAGCAGTACTTC	CAIQRSGTTYEQYF
TRBJ1-2	12	TRBD1	NA	TRBV27	TGTGCCAGCGGACAGGGCAACTATGGCTACACCTTC	CASGQGNYGYTF
TRBJ1-4	15	NA	NA	TRBV19	TGTGCCAGTAGTTCCGGACAGACTGATAATGAAAAACTGTTTTTT	CASSSGQTDNEKLFF
TRBJ2-7	14	NA	NA	TRBV6-5	TGTGCCAGCAGTCCGCGGACTGCAGTCTACGAGCAGTACTTC	CASSPRTAVYEQYF
TRBJ1-3	15	TRBD1	NA	TRBV10-1	TGCGCCAGCGGCCGGGACAGTTCCTCTGGAAACACCATATATTTT	CASGRDSSSGNTIYF
TRBJ1-5	13	NA	NA	TRBV28	TGTGCCAGCACGGACAGTAGCAATCAGCCCCAGCATTTT	CASTDSSNQPQHF
TRBJ1-1	14	TRBD1	NA	TRBV18	TGTGCCAGCTCACTAGGGACAGGGGACACTGAAGCTTTCTTT	CASSLGTGDTEAFF